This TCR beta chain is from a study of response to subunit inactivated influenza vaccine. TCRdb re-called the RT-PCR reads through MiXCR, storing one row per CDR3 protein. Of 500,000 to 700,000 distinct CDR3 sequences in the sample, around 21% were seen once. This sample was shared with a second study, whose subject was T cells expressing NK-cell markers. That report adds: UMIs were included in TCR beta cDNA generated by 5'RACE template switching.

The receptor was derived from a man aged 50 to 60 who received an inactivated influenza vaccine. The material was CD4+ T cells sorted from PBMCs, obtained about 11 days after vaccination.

In DNA form, the CDR3 reads TGTGCCAGCAGCGATAGGGGAATGAGGGAGTTCTTC. This translates into CASSDRGMREFF. The chain employs TRBV7-8 and TRBJ2-1; possibly TRBD1 or TRBD2 for D (5 bases each). The length of the CDR3 is 12 residues. Germline lookup yields CDR1 SGHVS and CDR2 FQNEAQ. V lost 5 bases and J lost 14, with 16 bases in between.